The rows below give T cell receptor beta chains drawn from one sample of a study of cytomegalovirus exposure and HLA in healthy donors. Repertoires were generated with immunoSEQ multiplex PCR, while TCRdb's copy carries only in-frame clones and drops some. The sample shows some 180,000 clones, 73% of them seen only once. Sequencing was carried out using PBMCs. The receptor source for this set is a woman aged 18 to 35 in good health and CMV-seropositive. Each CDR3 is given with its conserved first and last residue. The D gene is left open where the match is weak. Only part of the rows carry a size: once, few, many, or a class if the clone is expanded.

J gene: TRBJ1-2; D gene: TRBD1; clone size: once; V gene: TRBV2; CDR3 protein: CASHTGEGYGYTF; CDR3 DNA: TGTGCCAGTCACACAGGGGAAGGGTATGGCTACACCTTC
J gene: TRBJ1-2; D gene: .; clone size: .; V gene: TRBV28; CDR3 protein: CASSITRDYGYTF; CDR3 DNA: TGTGCCAGCAGTATCACCCGGGACTATGGCTACACCTTC
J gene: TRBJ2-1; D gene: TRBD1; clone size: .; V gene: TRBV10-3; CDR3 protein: CAISVGTGRNEQFF; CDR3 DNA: TGTGCCATCAGTGTAGGGACAGGGAGGAATGAGCAGTTCTTC
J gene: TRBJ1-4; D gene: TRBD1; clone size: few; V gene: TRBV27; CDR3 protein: CASRPDRGLATNEKLFF; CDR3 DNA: TGTGCCAGCAGGCCGGACAGGGGACTTGCAACTAATGAAAAACTGTTTTTT
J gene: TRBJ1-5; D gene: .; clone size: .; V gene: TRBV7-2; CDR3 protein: CASSLAEDYQPQHF; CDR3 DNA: TGTGCCAGCAGCTTAGCCGAAGACTATCAGCCCCAGCATTTT
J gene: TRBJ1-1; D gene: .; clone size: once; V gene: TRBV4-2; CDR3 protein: CAGSQGGGVNTEAFF; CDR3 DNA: TGTGCCGGCAGCCAAGGGGGAGGGGTGAACACTGAAGCTTTCTTT
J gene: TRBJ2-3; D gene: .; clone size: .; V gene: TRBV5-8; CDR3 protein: CASSITLPNSADTQYF; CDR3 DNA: TGTGCCAGCAGCATTACTCTACCAAATTCGGCAGATACGCAGTATTTT
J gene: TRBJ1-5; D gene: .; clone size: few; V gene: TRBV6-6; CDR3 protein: CASRFQEPQHF; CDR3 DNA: TGTGCCAGCAGGTTCCAGGAGCCCCAGCATTTT
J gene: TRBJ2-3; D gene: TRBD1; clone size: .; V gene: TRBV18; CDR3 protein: CASTRDRGDEDTQYF; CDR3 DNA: TGTGCCAGCACGAGGGACAGGGGGGATGAAGATACGCAGTATTTT
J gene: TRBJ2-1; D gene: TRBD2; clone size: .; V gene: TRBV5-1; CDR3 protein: CASSLTSANYNEQFF; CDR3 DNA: TGCGCCAGCAGCTTGACTAGCGCTAACTACAATGAGCAGTTCTTC
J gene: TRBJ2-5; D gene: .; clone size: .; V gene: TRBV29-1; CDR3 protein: CSVLDSYEETQYF; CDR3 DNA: TGCAGCGTCCTGGACAGTTACGAAGAGACCCAGTACTTC
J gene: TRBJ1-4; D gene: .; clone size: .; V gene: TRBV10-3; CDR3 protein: CAIGSATNEKLFF; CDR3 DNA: TGTGCCATCGGCAGTGCAACTAATGAAAAACTGTTTTTT
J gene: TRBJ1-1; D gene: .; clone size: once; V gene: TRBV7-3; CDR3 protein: CASSLNGETNTEAFF; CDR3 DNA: TGTGCCAGCAGCTTAAATGGAGAAACGAACACTGAAGCTTTCTTT
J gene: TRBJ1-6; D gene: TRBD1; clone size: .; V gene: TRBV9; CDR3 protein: CASSPRDRSFGNSPLHF; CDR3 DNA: TGTGCCAGCAGCCCCCGGGACAGGAGCTTTGGTAATTCACCCCTCCACTTT
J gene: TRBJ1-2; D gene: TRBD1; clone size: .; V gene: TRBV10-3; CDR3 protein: CAISDPGGPYGYTF; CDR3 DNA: TGTGCCATCAGTGACCCAGGGGGCCCCTATGGCTACACCTTC
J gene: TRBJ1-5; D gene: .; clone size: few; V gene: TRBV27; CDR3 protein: CASSLGGVGRPQHF; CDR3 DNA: TGTGCCAGCAGTTTAGGAGGGGTGGGCCGGCCCCAGCATTTT
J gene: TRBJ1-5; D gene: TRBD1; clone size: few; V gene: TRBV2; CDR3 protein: CASTWDRGKGQPQHF; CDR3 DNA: TGTGCCAGCACCTGGGACAGGGGAAAAGGGCAGCCCCAGCATTTT
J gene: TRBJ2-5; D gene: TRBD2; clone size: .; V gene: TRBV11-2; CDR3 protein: CASSTSLAGGQETQYF; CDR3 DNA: TGTGCCAGCAGCACCTCACTAGCGGGGGGGCAAGAGACCCAGTACTTC
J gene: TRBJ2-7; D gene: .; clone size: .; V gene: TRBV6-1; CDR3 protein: CASSDQAGAGGYEQYF; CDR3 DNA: TGTGCCAGCAGTGATCAGGCGGGGGCCGGGGGCTACGAGCAGTACTTC
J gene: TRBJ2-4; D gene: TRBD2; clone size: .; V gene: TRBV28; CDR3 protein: CASSLQVPGLTKNIQYF; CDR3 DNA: TGTGCCAGCAGTTTACAGGTTCCGGGACTAACCAAAAACATTCAGTACTTC
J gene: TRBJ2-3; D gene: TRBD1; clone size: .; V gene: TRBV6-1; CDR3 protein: CASSNRGSTDTQYF; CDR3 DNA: TGTGCCAGCAGTAACAGGGGTAGCACAGATACGCAGTATTTT
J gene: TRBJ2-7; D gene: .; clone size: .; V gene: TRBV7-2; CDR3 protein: CASGPRGGGNYEQYF; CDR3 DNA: TGTGCCAGCGGGCCCCGAGGGGGGGGAAACTACGAGCAGTACTTC
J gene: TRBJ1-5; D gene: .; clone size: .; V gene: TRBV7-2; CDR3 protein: CASSLMAVAPSNQPQHF; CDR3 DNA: TGTGCCAGCAGCTTAATGGCCGTTGCACCCAGCAATCAGCCCCAGCATTTT
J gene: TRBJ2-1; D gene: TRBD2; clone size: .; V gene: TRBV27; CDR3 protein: CASSLIAGGYNEQFF; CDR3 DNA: TGTGCCAGCAGTTTGATAGCGGGGGGGTACAATGAGCAGTTCTTC
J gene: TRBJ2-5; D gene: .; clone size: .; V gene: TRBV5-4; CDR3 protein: CASSWGVRETQYF; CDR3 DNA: TGTGCCAGCAGCTGGGGGGTGAGGGAGACCCAGTACTTC
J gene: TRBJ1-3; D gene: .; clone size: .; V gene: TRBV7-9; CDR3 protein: CSSSFFVSGNTIYF; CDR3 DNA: TGTTCCAGCAGCTTCTTTGTCTCTGGAAACACCATATATTTT
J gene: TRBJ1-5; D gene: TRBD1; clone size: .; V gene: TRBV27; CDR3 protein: CASSLSRTGDQPQHF; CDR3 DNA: TGTGCCAGCAGTTTATCGAGGACAGGGGACCAGCCCCAGCATTTT
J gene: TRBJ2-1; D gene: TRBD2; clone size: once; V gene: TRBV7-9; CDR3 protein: CASSLVSLLAGRMHEQFF; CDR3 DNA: TGTGCCAGCAGCTTAGTTAGCCTACTAGCGGGGAGGATGCATGAGCAGTTCTTC